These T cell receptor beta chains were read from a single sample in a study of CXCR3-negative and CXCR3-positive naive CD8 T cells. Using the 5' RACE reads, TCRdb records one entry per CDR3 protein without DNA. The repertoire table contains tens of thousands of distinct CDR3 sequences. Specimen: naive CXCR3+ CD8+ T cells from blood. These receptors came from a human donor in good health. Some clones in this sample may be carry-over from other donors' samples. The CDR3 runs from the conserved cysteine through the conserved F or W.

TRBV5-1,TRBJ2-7,CASSQVQGSSEQYF
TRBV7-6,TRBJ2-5,CASSLVGGQETQYF
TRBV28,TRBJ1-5,CASSLSGNVQPQHF
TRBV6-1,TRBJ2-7,CASNSRQGRLNEQYF
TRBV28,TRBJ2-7,CASSPLGQRAEQYF
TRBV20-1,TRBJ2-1,CSARGTAGVVVNEQFF
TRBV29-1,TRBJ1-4,CSALGLNEKLFF
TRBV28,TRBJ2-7,CASSLIGTDYEQYF
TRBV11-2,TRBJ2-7,CASSLVGGEGEQYF
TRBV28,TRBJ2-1,CASSRWRERYNEQFF
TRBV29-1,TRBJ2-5,CSVAGGQEETQYF
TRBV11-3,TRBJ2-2,CASSPAPGLRPRNTGELFF
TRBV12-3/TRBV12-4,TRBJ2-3,CASSPEGETQYF
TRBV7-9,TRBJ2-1,CASSMGLLLQFF
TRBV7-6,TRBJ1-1,CASSPILRDSSNTEAFF
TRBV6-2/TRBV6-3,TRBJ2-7,CASSYRDTTYEQYF
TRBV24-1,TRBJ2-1,CATSDSLGWGGANEQFF